This TCR beta chain was identified during a study of siplizumab effects on memory and regulatory T cells. An approximately six-day coculture at 37°C was performed with the mixed lymphocyte reaction cells. In regard to this clone: Its specificity is unknown.

In germline, CDR1 is SEHNR, CDR2 FQNEAQ (reference sequence). This CDR3 comprises 14 residues. Here immunoSEQ multiplex PCR was the method, and the copy in TCRdb shows in-frame clones only, minus some. This table has about 12,000 clones, roughly half appearing once. Sequences were obtained from CFSE-low (dividing) CD8+ T cells sorted from an allogeneic mixed lymphocyte reaction. The TCR originated in a human donor in good health; the cells came from an allogeneic mixed lymphocyte reaction. Some clones in this sample may be carry-over from other donors' samples. The J gene is TRBJ2-5, the V gene TRBV7-9; D may match TRBD1 or TRBD2 (6 bases each). The DNA end lines up better with TRBJ2-7; the J call may be wrong. CDR3: CASSPGGGSYEQYF. The CDR3, as DNA: TGTGCCAGCAGCCCTGGAGGGGGCTCCTACGAGCAGTACTTC.